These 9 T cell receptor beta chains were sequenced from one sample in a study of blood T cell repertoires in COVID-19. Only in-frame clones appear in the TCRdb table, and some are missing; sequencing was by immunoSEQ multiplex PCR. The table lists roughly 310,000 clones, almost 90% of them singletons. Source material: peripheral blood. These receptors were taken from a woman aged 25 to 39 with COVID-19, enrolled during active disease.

This CDR3 reads CASSQVGTGGIYEQFF. As DNA, the CDR3 is TGCGCCAGCAGCCAAGTGGGGACAGGGGGTATCTATGAGCAGTTCTTC. The rearrangement links TRBV4-1 to TRBJ2-1; 11 bases align to TRBD1. After removal of 1 base from V and 8 bases from J, the junction contained 7 bases not matched to a gene. The CDR3 runs to 16 residues. CDR1 is MGHRA, CDR2 YSYEKL, per germline.

The CDR3 bases are TGTGCCAGTAGTATGAGGAGCTACGAGCAGTACTTC. This translates into CASSMRSYEQYF. The chain links TRBV19 to TRBJ2-7; D gene uncertain. Deletions cut 3 bases from V and 3 bases from J, with 6 bases between. The CDR3 is 12 residues long. Germline V gene data show CDR1 as LNHDA and CDR2 as SQIVND (reference sequence).

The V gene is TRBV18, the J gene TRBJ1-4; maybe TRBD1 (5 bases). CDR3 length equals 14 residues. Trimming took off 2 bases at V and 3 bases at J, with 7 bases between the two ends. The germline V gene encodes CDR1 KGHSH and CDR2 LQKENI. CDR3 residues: CASSPGHSNEKLFF. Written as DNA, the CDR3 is TGTGCCAGCTCACCAGGACACTCTAATGAAAAACTGTTTTTT.

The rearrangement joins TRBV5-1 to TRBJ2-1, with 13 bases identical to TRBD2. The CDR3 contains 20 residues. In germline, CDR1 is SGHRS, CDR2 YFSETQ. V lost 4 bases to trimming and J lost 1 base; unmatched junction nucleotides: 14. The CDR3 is CASSPQRLAGGWSSYNEQFF. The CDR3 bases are TGCGCCAGCAGCCCCCAGAGACTAGCGGGAGGATGGAGTTCCTACAATGAGCAGTTCTTC. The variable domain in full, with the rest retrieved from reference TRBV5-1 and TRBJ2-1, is KAGVTQTPRYLIKTRGQQVTLSCSPISGHRSVSWYQQTPGQGLQFLFEYFSETQRNKGNFPGRFSGRQFSNSRSEMNVSTLELGDSALYLCASSPQRLAGGWSSYNEQFFGPGTRLTVL.

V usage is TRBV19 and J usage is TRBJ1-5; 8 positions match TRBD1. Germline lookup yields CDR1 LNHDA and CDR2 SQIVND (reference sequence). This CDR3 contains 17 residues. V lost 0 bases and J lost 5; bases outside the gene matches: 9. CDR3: CASSIDSGGQNYQPQHF. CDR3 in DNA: TGTGCCAGTAGTATAGATTCAGGGGGCCAGAACTATCAGCCCCAGCATTTT.

CDR3 region: CASSPSQRGYQETQYF. In DNA, the CDR3 is TGTGCCAGCAGCCCATCTCAGCGGGGGTACCAAGAGACCCAGTACTTC. This chain joins TRBV11-1 and TRBJ2-5; the match to TRBD2 covers 8 bases. This CDR3 region has 16 residues. Germline CDR1 is SGHAT and CDR2 is FQDESV (reference sequence). V shed 5 bases, J shed 0 bases, and the junction held 8 bases outside the gene matches.

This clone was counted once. CDR3 bases: TGTGCCAGCAGTCCAACAGGGGGCCGCATTAATGAGCAGTTCTTC. Protein product: CASSPTGGRINEQFF. The chain is built from TRBV28 and TRBJ2-1, with TRBD1 identical over 9 bases. This CDR3 comprises 15 residues. V shed 5 bases, J shed 7 bases, and the junction held 9 bases outside the gene matches. Germline loops: CDR1 MDHEN, CDR2 SYDVKM.

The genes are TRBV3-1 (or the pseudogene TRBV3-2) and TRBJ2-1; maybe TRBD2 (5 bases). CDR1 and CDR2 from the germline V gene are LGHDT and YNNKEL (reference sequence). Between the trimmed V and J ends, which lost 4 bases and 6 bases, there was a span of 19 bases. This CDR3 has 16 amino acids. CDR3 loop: CASSRPGDYVANEQFF. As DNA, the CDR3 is TGTGCCAGCAGCCGCCCCGGCGACTACGTCGCCAATGAGCAGTTCTTC.

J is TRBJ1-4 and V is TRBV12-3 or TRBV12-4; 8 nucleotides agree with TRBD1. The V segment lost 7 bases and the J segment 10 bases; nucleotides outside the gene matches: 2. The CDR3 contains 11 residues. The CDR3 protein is CASTDRGKLFF. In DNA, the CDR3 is TGTGCCAGCACCGACAGGGGAAAACTGTTTTTT.